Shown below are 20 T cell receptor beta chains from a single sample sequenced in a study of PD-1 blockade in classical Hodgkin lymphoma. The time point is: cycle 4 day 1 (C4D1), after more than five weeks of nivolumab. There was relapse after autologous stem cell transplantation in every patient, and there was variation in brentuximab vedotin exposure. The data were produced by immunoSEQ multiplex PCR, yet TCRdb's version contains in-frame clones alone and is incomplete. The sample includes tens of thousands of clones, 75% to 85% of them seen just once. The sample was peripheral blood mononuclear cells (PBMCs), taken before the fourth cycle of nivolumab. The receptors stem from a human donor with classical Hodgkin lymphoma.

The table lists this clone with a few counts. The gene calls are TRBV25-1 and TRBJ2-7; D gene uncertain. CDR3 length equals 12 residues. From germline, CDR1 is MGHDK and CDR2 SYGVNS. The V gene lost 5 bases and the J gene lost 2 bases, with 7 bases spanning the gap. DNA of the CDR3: TGTGCCAGCAGTACACGAACCTACGAGCAGTACTTC. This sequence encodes CASSTRTYEQYF.

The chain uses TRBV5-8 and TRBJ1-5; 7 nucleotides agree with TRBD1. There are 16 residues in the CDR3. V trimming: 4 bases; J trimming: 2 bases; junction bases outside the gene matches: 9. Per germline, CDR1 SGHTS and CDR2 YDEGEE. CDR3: CASSHVRGLGNQPQHF. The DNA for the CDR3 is TGTGCCAGCAGCCATGTAAGGGGGCTAGGCAATCAGCCCCAGCATTTT.

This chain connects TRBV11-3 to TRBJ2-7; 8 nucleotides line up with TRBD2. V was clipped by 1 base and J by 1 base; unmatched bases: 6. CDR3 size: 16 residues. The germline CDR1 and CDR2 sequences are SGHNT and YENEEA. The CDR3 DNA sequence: TGTGCCAGCAGCTTAGCCCCCGGGACTAGTTCCTACGAGCAGTACTTC. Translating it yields CASSLAPGTSSYEQYF.

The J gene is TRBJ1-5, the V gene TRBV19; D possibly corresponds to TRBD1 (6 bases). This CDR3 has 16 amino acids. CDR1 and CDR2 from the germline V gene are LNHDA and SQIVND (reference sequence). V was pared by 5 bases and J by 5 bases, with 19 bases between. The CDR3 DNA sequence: TGTGCCAGTAGTCCCCGGGACACGGGACGGTATCAGCCCCAGCATTTT. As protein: CASSPRDTGRYQPQHF.

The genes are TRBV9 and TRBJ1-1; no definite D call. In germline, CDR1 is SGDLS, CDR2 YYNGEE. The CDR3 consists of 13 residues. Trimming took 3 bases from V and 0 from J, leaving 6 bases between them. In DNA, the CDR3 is TGTGCCAGCAGCGCAACAGTGAACACTGAAGCTTTCTTT. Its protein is CASSATVNTEAFF.

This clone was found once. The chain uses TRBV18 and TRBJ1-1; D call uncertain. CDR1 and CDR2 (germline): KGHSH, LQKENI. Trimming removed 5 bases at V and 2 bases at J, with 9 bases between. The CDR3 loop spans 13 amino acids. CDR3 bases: TGTGCCAGCTCATACGACGGAAACACTGAAGCTTTCTTT. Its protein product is CASSYDGNTEAFF.

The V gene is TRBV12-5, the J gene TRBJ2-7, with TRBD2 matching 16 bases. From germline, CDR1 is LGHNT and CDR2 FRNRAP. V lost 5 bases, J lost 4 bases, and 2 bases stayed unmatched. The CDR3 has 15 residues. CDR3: CASGPGLAGGYEQYF. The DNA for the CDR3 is TGTGCTAGTGGTCCGGGACTAGCGGGAGGGTACGAGCAGTACTTC. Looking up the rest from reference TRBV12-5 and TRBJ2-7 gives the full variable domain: DARVTQTPRHKVTEMGQEVTMRCQPILGHNTVFWYRQTMMQGLELLAYFRNRAPLDDSGMPKDRFSAEMPDATLATLKIQPSEPRDSAVYFCASGPGLAGGYEQYFGPGTRLTVT.

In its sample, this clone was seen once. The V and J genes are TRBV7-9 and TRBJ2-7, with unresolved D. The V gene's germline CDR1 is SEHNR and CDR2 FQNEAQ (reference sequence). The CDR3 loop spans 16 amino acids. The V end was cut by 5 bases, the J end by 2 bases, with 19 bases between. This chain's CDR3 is CASSPITWATAYEQYF. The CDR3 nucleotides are TGTGCCAGCAGCCCAATCACGTGGGCGACGGCCTACGAGCAGTACTTC. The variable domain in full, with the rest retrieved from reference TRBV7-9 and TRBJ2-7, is DTGVSQNPRHKITKRGQNVTFRCDPISEHNRLYWYRQTLGQGPEFLTYFQNEAQLEKSRLLSDRFSAERPKGSFSTLEIQRTEQGDSAMYLCASSPITWATAYEQYFGPGTRLTVT.

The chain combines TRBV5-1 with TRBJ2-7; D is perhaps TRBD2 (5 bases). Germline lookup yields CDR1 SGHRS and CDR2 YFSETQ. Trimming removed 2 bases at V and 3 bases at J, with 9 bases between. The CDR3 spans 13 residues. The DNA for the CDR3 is TGCGCCAGCAGCTTCGAGGGAGTCTACGAGCAGTACTTC. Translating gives CASSFEGVYEQYF. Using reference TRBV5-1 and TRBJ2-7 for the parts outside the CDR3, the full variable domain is KAGVTQTPRYLIKTRGQQVTLSCSPISGHRSVSWYQQTPGQGLQFLFEYFSETQRNKGNFPGRFSGRQFSNSRSEMNVSTLELGDSALYLCASSFEGVYEQYFGPGTRLTVT.

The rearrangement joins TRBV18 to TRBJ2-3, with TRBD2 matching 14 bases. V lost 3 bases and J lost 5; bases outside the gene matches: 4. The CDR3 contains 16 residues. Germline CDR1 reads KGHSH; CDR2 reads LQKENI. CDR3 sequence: CASSPGLAGEGDTQYF. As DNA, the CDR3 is TGTGCCAGCTCACCGGGACTAGCGGGAGAGGGAGATACGCAGTATTTT.

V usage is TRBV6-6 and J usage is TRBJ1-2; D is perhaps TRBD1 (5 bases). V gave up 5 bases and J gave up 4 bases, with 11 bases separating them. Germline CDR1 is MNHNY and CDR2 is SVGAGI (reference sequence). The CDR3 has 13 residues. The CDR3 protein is CASSPGGAYGYTF. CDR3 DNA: TGTGCCAGCAGTCCCGGTGGGGCCTATGGCTACACCTTC.

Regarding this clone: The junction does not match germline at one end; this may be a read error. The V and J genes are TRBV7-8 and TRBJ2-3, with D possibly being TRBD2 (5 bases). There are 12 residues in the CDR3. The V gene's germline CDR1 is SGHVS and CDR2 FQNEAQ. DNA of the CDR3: TGTGCCAGCAGCCTAGCAGAGTCGGCGCAGTATTTT. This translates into CASSLAESAQYF.

The CDR3 is CASSSKRQETQYF. The CDR3 bases are TGCGCCAGCAGCTCAAAACGGCAAGAGACCCAGTACTTC. V is TRBV5-1 and J is TRBJ2-5; D not resolved. Germline V gene data show CDR1 as SGHRS and CDR2 as YFSETQ. The CDR3 runs to 13 residues. Trimming took off 3 bases at V and 2 bases at J, with 8 bases between the two ends.

The CDR3 bases are TGTGCCAGCTCACCACCGACCACCCCCTACGAGCAGTACTTC. Amino acids: CASSPPTTPYEQYF. The rearrangement uses TRBV18 and TRBJ2-7; D remains unclear. The CDR3 extends over 14 amino acids. The V end lost 0 bases, the J end lost 2 bases, and 8 bases lay between the germline ends. Germline V CDR1 and CDR2: KGHSH, LQKENI.

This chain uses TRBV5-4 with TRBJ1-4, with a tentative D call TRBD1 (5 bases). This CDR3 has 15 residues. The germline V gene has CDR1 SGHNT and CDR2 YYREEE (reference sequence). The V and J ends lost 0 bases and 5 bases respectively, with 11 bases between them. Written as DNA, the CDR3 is TGTGCCAGCAGCTTGGCCGGGGCAGAGAATGAAAAACTGTTTTTT. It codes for CASSLAGAENEKLFF.

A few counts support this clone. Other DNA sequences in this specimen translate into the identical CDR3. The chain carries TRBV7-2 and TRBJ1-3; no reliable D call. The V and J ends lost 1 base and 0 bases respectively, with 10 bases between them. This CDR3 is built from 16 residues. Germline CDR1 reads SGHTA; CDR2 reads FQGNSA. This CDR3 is CASSLVGSLSGNTIYF. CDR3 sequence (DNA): TGTGCCAGCAGCTTAGTCGGCAGCCTCTCTGGAAACACCATATATTTT.

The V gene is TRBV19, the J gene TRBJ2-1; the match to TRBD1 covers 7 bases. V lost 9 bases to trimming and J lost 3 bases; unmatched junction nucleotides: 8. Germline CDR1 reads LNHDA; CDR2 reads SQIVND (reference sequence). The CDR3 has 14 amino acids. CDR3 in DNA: TGTGCCAGCAGCCGGGACAGCGACTACAATGAGCAGTTCTTC. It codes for CASSRDSDYNEQFF.

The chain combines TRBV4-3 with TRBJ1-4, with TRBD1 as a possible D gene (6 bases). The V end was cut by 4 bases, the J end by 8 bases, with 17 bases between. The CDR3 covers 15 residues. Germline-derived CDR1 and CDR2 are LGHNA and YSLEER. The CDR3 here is CASSPGASAPEKLFF. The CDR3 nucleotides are TGCGCCAGCAGCCCAGGGGCGTCCGCGCCGGAAAAACTGTTTTTT.

CDR3 coding DNA: TGTGCCAGCAGCTCGGGCGGGGCCCCGAACACTGAAGCTTTCTTT. Protein sequence: CASSSGGAPNTEAFF. The chain combines TRBV7-8 with TRBJ1-1; tentatively, D is TRBD1 (5 bases). The germline CDR1 and CDR2 sequences are SGHVS and FQNEAQ. CDR3 length: 15 residues. V lost 4 bases and J lost 1, with 13 bases in between.

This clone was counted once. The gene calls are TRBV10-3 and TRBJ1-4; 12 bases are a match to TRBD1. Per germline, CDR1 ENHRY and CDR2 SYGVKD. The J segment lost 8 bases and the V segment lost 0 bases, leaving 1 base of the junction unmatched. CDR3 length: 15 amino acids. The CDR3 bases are TGTGCCATCAGTGAGTCTGGGACAGGGGGCGAAAAACTGTTTTTT. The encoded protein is CAISESGTGGEKLFF.